Listed below are T cell receptor beta chains from one sample, sequenced in a study of blood T cell repertoires in COVID-19. Libraries were prepared by immunoSEQ multiplex PCR; TCRdb keeps only in-frame clonotypes and omits some of them. The data hold 85,000 to 100,000 clones, with less than 90% observed a single time. The sample taken for sequencing was peripheral blood. The receptors come from a man in his sixties with acute or convalescent COVID-19. CDR3s include the opening cysteine and the closing phenylalanine or tryptophan.

j_call v_call cdr3_aa
TRBJ1-6 TRBV28 CASSLGGGANSPLHF
TRBJ1-1 TRBV4-1 CASSQGASGAFF
TRBJ2-1 TRBV3-1/TRBV3-2 CASSSRDRGDLNEQFF
TRBJ1-2 TRBV28 CASSLEGARGYTF
TRBJ1-1 TRBV9 CASSVSPTGGDTEAFF
TRBJ1-4 TRBV19 CASSVSQSSNLKLFF
TRBJ2-5 TRBV29-1 CSVGRETQYF
TRBJ1-1 TRBV18 CASSPTRTGGGATEAFF
TRBJ1-4 TRBV30 CAWSVLRYNEKLFF
TRBJ1-2 TRBV6-1 CASSEGGGGYGYTF
TRBJ1-2 TRBV9 CASSARDRGLNYGYTF
TRBJ2-7 TRBV11-2 CASSRGLAGTYEQYF
TRBJ2-1 TRBV9 CASSSGQNYNEQFF
TRBJ2-1 TRBV24-1 CATSGSGGGNEQFF
TRBJ1-6 TRBV5-1 CASSLDTGGRSPLHF
TRBJ2-7 TRBV12-5 CASGLVPGTERLRQYF
TRBJ2-7 TRBV6-1 CASSELGLAGEQYF
TRBJ1-5 TRBV28 CASSFRTPGGQPQHF
TRBJ2-1 TRBV11-1 CASSLGGRADGDEQFF
TRBJ1-5 TRBV6-2/TRBV6-3 CASSRGNQPQHF
TRBJ2-7 TRBV7-9 CASSLGFGEQYF
TRBJ1-1 TRBV6-2/TRBV6-3 CASSPQGGVTEAFF
TRBJ2-1 TRBV27 CASSNTELDNEQFF
TRBJ2-7 TRBV6-6 CASRPRLGGASGEQYF
TRBJ1-1 TRBV6-5 CASGTGNTEAFF
TRBJ1-1 TRBV5-1 CASSSSPRFTEAFF
TRBJ2-3 TRBV2 CASSTIQGAAQDTQYF
TRBJ2-2 TRBV9 CASSGQATGELFF
TRBJ1-1 TRBV5-4 CASSSQGLNTEAFF
TRBJ1-1 TRBV5-1 CASSLARVGTEAFF
TRBJ2-7 TRBV4-2 CASSPWDTRSYEQYF
TRBJ2-7 TRBV5-6 CASRRQFYEQYF
TRBJ2-2 TRBV5-1 CASSSRAMGLAGDPNTGELFF
TRBJ2-7 TRBV2 CASRQGSGEQYF
TRBJ1-1 TRBV10-2 CASGRSVFTEAFF
TRBJ2-7 TRBV5-4 CASSSPGLAGVEQYF
TRBJ2-1 TRBV18 CASSPYPLAGNEQFF